This T cell receptor (beta chain) was recovered during a study of control samples from healthy donors and cancer patients (dated by TCRdb to 2019 to 2021). V loses 8 bases, J loses 7 bases, and the germline ends lie 12 bases apart. CDR1 and CDR2 are drawn from the germline V gene: ENHRY, SYGVKD. The CDR3 contains 13 residues, cysteine and phenylalanine counted. The retained sequence is limited to the CDR3, 39 bases, with the frame set at the first base. Libraries were made using the immunoSEQ multiplex PCR assay. What TCRdb holds here is the immuneACCESS table cut down to in-frame rearrangements. Part of the clones is not present; checked against another copy, under half of the missing clones reflect an unresolved V gene, and the others are unexplained. Within this sample are 55,000 to 65,000 clones, with 87% of them counted one time only. In total, the top ten clones hold roughly 13% of the sample.

To note about this clone: Its cognate antigen has yet to be identified. Base qualities are not recorded, but no much larger clone differs from it by a single base.

The source of this sequence is a woman aged 60 to 75 with lung cancer. Sequencing was carried out using PBMCs. The chain uses TRBV10-3 and TRBJ1-6; no confident D gene assignment can be made. The CDR3 protein: CAIGLEGNSPLHF. The DNA is TGTGCCATCGGCCTCGAGGGAAATTCACCCCTCCACTTT.